The 15 T cell receptor beta chains below all came from one sample that was sequenced in a study of blood T cell repertoires in COVID-19. TCRdb's table, derived via immunoSEQ multiplex PCR, lists solely in-frame clones and lacks some. The sample shows under 200,000 clones, 70% to 90% of them seen only once. The sample comprised peripheral blood. These receptors came from a woman in her forties or fifties with COVID-19, enrolled during active disease.

The sample holds one count of this clone. The J gene is TRBJ2-3, the V gene TRBV4-2; perhaps TRBD2 as D (6 bases). Trimming took off 1 base at V and 3 bases at J, with 14 bases between the two ends. The germline CDR1 and CDR2 sequences are LGHNA and YNFKEQ. The CDR3 runs 16 residues. In DNA form, the CDR3 reads TGTGCCAGCAGCCAAGTTGGGGGAAGCGGGACAGATACGCAGTATTTT. This encodes CASSQVGGSGTDTQYF.

This chain uses TRBV3-1 (or the pseudogene TRBV3-2) with TRBJ2-5; TRBD2 might be the D (5 bases). In germline, CDR1 is LGHDT, CDR2 YNNKEL (reference sequence). This CDR3 has 15 amino acids. Trimming removed 3 bases at V and 5 bases at J, with 16 bases between. In DNA form, the CDR3 reads TGTGCCAGCAGCCATCTGCGACGGGGTTGGGAGACCCAGTACTTC. Protein: CASSHLRRGWETQYF.

The rearrangement links TRBV29-1 to TRBJ2-3, with a possible D match to TRBD1 (6 bases). Germline V lookup: CDR1 SQVTM, CDR2 ANQGSEA. The CDR3 spans 14 residues. The ends were cut back, 1 base at V and 4 bases at J, with 12 bases in the middle. CDR3 protein: CSVEGGQASDTQYF. The CDR3 DNA reads TGCAGCGTTGAAGGGGGGCAGGCGTCAGATACGCAGTATTTT.

This clone was recorded a few times. The CDR3 sequence is CASSAVGREEPQHF. DNA of the CDR3: TGTGCCAGCAGCGCCGTGGGCAGGGAAGAGCCCCAGCATTTT. This rearrangement joins TRBV2 to TRBJ1-5; tentative D call: TRBD1 (5 bases). Trimming removed 6 bases from V and 8 bases from J, with 17 bases in between. The CDR3 totals 14 residues. Germline V gene sequence: CDR1 SNHLY, CDR2 FYNNEI.

The CDR3 DNA reads as TGTGCCAGCAGCTTAAGGCAGTACCCCGGGGAGACCCAGTACTTC. Residues: CASSLRQYPGETQYF. The rearrangement links TRBV11-3 to TRBJ2-5; D remains unclear. The germline CDR1 and CDR2 sequences are SGHNT and YENEEA. Trimming took off 2 bases at V and 5 bases at J, with 15 bases between the two ends. CDR3 length: 15 amino acids.

J is TRBJ2-7 and V is TRBV19, with D possibly matching TRBD1 (6 bases). The CDR3 runs 14 residues. The V gene lost 5 bases and the J gene lost 0 bases, with 11 bases spanning the gap. The germline gives CDR1 LNHDA, CDR2 SQIVND (reference sequence). CDR3 sequence: CASSPEDSSYEQYF. The CDR3 bases are TGTGCCAGTAGTCCGGAGGACAGCTCCTACGAGCAGTACTTC.

J is TRBJ1-1 and V is TRBV4-1; 7 positions match TRBD1. CDR3 length equals 13 residues. Germline V gene lookup returns CDR1 MGHRA and CDR2 YSYEKL. J lost 4 bases, V lost 10 bases, and 9 bases had no gene match. The CDR3 nucleotides are TGCGCCACCCAAAGAGGGGGCGGCACTGAAGCTTTCTTT. Amino acid sequence: CATQRGGGTEAFF.

V is TRBV29-1 and J is TRBJ2-5; tentatively, D is TRBD1 (6 bases). CDR3 length: 13 residues. Germline CDR1 is SQVTM and CDR2 is ANQGSEA. The V end was cut by 4 bases, the J end by 5 bases, with 14 bases between. CDR3 DNA sequence: TGCAGCGTTGTGGGACAATACGCGGAGACCCAGTACTTC. It specifies CSVVGQYAETQYF.

V gene TRBV12-5 combines with J gene TRBJ2-4; tentatively, D is TRBD2 (7 bases). Per germline, CDR1 LGHNT and CDR2 FRNRAP. The V end lost 7 bases, the J end lost 6 bases, and 13 bases lay between the germline ends. CDR3 length: 13 amino acids. CDR3 nucleotide sequence: TGTGCTAGTGCCTTAGGGGGGGCAAACATTCAGTACTTC. Translating gives CASALGGANIQYF.

CDR3 loop: CASRQTGSYEQYF. The CDR3 coding sequence is TGTGCCAGCAGGCAAACAGGCTCCTACGAGCAGTACTTC. The chain employs TRBV27 and TRBJ2-7, with a tentative D call TRBD1 (5 bases). From germline, CDR1 is MNHEY and CDR2 SMNVEV (reference sequence). The CDR3 has 13 amino acids. V was clipped by 6 bases and J by 0 bases, with 9 bases between them.

The V call is TRBV11-2, the J call TRBJ2-3, with 15 positions matching TRBD2. Germline V gives CDR1 SGHAT, CDR2 FQNNGV. J was trimmed by 2 bases and V by 3 bases; bases with no gene match: 6. CDR3 length: 18 amino acids. Here the CDR3 reads CASSLGLAGGIHTDTQYF. DNA of the CDR3: TGTGCCAGCAGCTTGGGACTAGCGGGGGGCATCCACACAGATACGCAGTATTTT.

A word on this clone: An end of the junction differs from the germline gene, which may be a read error. The chain recombines TRBV30 with TRBJ2-3; D is perhaps TRBD1 (6 bases). The CDR3 contains 15 residues. Germline V gene lookup returns CDR1 GTSNPN and CDR2 SVGIG (reference sequence). The CDR3 here is CAWSVLQGSTNTQYF. The DNA for the CDR3 is TGTGCCTGGAGTGTTTTGCAGGGGAGCACAAATACGCAGTATTTT.

The chain links TRBV3-1 (or the pseudogene TRBV3-2) to TRBJ2-1; 12 bases map to TRBD2. CDR1 is LGHDT, CDR2 YNNKEL, per germline (reference sequence). V shed 0 bases, J shed 6 bases, and the junction held 3 bases outside the gene matches. The CDR3 totals 16 residues. The CDR3 DNA follows: TGTGCCAGCAGCCAAGACCCTAGCGGGGGGGGCAATGAGCAGTTCTTC. Translation: CASSQDPSGGGNEQFF.

The rearrangement joins TRBV4-1 to TRBJ2-1; 10 bases are shared with TRBD1. This CDR3 has 16 amino acids. Trimming took 0 bases from V and 7 from J; bases not matched to a gene: 6. The germline V gene has CDR1 MGHRA and CDR2 YSYEKL. The CDR3 nucleotides read TGCGCCAGCAGCCAAGAAGGGACAGGGGCCGGGAATGAGCAGTTCTTC. It yields the protein CASSQEGTGAGNEQFF.

This rearrangement joins TRBV24-1 to TRBJ1-1, with 9 bases fitting TRBD1. The CDR3 consists of 17 residues. The germline CDR1 and CDR2 sequences are KGHDR and SFDVKD. Trimming at V came to 12 bases and at J to 0 bases, leaving 16 bases not matched to a gene. CDR3 bases: TGTGCCCGGCGAGCAGTCCCGGGACAGGGAATGAACACTGAAGCTTTCTTT. It codes for CARRAVPGQGMNTEAFF.